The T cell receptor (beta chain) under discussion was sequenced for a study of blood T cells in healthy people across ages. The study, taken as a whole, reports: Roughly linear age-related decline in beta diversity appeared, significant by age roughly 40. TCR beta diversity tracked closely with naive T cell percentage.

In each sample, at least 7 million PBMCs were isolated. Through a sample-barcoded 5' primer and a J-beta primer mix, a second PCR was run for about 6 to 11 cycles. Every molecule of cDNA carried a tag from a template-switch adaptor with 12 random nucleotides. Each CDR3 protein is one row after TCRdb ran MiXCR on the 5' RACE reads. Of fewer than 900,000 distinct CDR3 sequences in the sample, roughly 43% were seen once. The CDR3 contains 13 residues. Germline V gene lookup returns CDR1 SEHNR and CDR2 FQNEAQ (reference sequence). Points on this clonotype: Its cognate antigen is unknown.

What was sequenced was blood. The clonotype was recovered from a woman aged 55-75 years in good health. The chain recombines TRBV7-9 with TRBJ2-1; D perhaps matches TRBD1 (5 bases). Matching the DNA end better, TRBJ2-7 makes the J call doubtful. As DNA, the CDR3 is TGTGCCAGCAGCCCTCCCAGGGAACACGAGCAGTACTTC. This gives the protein CASSPPREHEQYF.